This record concerns one TCR beta chain sequence. Its antigen is currently unknown. The data are from a study of cytomegalovirus exposure and HLA in healthy donors. As for the study in general: The platform used for the roughly 120 validation repertoires matched that of the approximately 670 first-cohort repertoires, a later analysis reported.

The CDR3 runs 15 residues. V dropped 5 bases and J dropped 1 base, with 12 bases sitting between them. Looked up from germline, CDR1 is SGHRS and CDR2 is YFSETQ. Generated by immunoSEQ multiplex PCR, the TCRdb table keeps only in-frame clones and is missing some. The data show some 180,000 clones, about 81% seen once. Notes on the study in general: Under in vitro conditions, three CMV-associated chains were confirmed as specific for CMV antigens.

The source is a woman in her thirties in good health and CMV-seronegative. The source material was PBMCs. This chain links TRBV5-1 with TRBJ1-4; tentative D call: TRBD1 (5 bases). In nucleotides, the CDR3 is TGCGCCAGCAGACGCACGGGGGGAACTAATGAAAAACTGTTTTTT. It encodes CASRRTGGTNEKLFF.